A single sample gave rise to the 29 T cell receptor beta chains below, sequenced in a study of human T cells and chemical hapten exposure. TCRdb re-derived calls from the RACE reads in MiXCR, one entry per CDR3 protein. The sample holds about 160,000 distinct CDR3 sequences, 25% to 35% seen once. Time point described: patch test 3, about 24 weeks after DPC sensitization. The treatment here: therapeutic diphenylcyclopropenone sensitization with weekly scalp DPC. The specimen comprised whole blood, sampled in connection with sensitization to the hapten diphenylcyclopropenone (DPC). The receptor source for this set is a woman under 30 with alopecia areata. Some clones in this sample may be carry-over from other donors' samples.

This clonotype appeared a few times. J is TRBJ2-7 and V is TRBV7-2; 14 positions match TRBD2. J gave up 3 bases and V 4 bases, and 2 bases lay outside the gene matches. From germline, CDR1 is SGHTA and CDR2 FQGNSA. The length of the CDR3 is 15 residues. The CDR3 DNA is TGTGCCAGCAGCTCCGGGACTAGCGGGGGCTACGAGCAGTACTTC. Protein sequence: CASSSGTSGGYEQYF.

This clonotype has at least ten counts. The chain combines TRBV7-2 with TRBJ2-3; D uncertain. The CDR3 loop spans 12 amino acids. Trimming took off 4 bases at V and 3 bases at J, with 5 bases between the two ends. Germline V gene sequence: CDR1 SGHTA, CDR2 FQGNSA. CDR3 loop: CASSSFTDTQYF. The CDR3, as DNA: TGTGCCAGCAGCTCCTTTACAGATACGCAGTATTTT. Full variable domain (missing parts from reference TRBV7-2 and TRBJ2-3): GAGVSQSPSNKVTEKGKDVELRCDPISGHTALYWYRQSLGQGLEFLIYFQGNSAPDKSGLPSDRFSAERTGGSVSTLTIQRTQQEDSAVYLCASSSFTDTQYFGPGTRLTVL.

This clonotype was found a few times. The DNA of the CDR3 is TGTGCCAGCAGTCCGGGACTAGCGGGAGGACTCTCCTACAATGAGCAGTTCTTC. Protein: CASSPGLAGGLSYNEQFF. V and J are TRBV28 and TRBJ2-1; TRBD2 matches 15 bases. The CDR3 is 18 residues long. V trimming: 5 bases; J trimming: 0 bases; junction bases outside the gene matches: 5. The germline V gene has CDR1 MDHEN and CDR2 SYDVKM.

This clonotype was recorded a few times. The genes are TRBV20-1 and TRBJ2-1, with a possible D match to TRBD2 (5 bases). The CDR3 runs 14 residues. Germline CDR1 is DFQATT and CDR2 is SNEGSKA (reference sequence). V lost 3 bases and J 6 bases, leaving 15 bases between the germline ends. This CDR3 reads CSASLASYRNEQFF. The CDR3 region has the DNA TGCAGTGCTAGCCTGGCTAGCTACCGCAATGAGCAGTTCTTC.

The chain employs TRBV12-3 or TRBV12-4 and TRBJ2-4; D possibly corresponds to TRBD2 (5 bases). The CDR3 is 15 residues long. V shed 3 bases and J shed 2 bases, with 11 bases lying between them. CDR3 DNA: TGTGCCAGCAGTTTGAGCAGCGGTACCAAAAACATTCAGTACTTC. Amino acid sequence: CASSLSSGTKNIQYF.

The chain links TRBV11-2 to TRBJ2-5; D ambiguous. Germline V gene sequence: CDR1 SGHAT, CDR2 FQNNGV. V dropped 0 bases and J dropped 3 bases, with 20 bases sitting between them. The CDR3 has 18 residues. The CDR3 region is CASSLDRWFATVEETQYF. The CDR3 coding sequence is TGTGCCAGCAGCTTAGATAGGTGGTTTGCCACAGTAGAAGAGACCCAGTACTTC. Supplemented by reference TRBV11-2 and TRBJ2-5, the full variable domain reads EAGVAQSPRYKIIEKRQSVAFWCNPISGHATLYWYQQILGQGPKLLIQFQNNGVVDDSQLPKDRFSAERLKGVDSTLKIQPAKLEDSAVYLCASSLDRWFATVEETQYFGPGTRLLVL.

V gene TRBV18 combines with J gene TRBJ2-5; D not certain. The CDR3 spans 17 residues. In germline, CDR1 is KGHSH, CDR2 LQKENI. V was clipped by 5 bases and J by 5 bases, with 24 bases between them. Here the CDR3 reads CASSSLPPGRPGETQYF. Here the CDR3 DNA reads TGTGCCAGCTCATCTCTCCCTCCGGGCCGACCCGGGGAGACCCAGTACTTC.

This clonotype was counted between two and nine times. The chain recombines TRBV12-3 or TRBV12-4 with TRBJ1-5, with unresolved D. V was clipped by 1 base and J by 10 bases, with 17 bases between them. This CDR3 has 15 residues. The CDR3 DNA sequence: TGTGCCAGCAGTTTAGGTACCAACCCCACTCAACCCCAGCATTTT. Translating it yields CASSLGTNPTQPQHF.

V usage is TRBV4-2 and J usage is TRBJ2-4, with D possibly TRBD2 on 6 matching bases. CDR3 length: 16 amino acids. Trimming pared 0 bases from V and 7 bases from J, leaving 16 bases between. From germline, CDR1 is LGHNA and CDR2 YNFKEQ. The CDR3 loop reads CASSQEQGAGRNIQYF. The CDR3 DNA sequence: TGTGCCAGCAGCCAAGAGCAAGGGGCGGGGAGGAACATTCAGTACTTC.

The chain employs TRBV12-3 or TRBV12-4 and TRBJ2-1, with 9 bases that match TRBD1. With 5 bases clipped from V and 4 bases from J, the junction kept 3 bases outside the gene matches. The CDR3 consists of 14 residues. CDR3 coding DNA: TGTGCCAGCAGTCTACAGGGGGCGTACAATGAGCAGTTCTTC. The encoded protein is CASSLQGAYNEQFF.

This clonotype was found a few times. DNA of the CDR3: TGTGCCAGCAAACTGCCGGGACGGACTAACTATGGCTACACCTTC. Protein sequence: CASKLPGRTNYGYTF. The genes are TRBV2 and TRBJ1-2, with D perhaps matching TRBD1 (5 bases). CDR1 and CDR2 from the germline V gene are SNHLY and FYNNEI. Trimming took off 7 bases at V and 0 bases at J, with 15 bases between the two ends. The CDR3 extends over 15 amino acids. Using reference TRBV2 and TRBJ1-2 for the parts outside the CDR3, the full variable domain is EPEVTQTPSHQVTQMGQEVILRCVPISNHLYFYWYRQILGQKVEFLVSFYNNEISEKSEIFDDQFSVERPDGSNFTLKIRSTKLEDSAMYFCASKLPGRTNYGYTFGSGTRLTVV.

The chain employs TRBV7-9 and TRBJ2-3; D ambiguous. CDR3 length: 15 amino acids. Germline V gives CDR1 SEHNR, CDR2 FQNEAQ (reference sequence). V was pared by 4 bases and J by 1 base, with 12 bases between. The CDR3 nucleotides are TGTGCCAGCAGCTCCCCCAGGAGTGGCACAGATACGCAGTATTTT. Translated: CASSSPRSGTDTQYF.

The CDR3 bases are TGCAGTGCTAGGTGGGGGTACACCGGGGAGCTGTTTTTT. This codes for CSARWGYTGELFF. The V gene is TRBV20-1, the J gene TRBJ2-2; possibly TRBD1 or TRBD2 for D (5 bases each). CDR1 is DFQATT and CDR2 is SNEGSKA in the germline V gene (reference sequence). V was cut by 3 bases and J by 3 bases, with 8 bases left in between. This CDR3 has 13 amino acids.

As DNA, the CDR3 is TGTGCCAGCAGCTCCGGGTCCGGGGGTTCACCCCTCCACTTT. The encoded protein is CASSSGSGGSPLHF. The rearrangement links TRBV7-9 to TRBJ1-6; D may be TRBD1 (5 bases). Trimming shortened V by 4 bases and J by 9 bases, and 13 bases separated the two germline ends. The CDR3 contains 14 residues. Germline V gives CDR1 SEHNR, CDR2 FQNEAQ (reference sequence). Filled out from reference TRBV7-9 and TRBJ1-6, the complete variable domain reads DTGVSQNPRHKITKRGQNVTFRCDPISEHNRLYWYRQTLGQGPEFLTYFQNEAQLEKSRLLSDRFSAERPKGSFSTLEIQRTEQGDSAMYLCASSSGSGGSPLHFGNGTRLTVT.

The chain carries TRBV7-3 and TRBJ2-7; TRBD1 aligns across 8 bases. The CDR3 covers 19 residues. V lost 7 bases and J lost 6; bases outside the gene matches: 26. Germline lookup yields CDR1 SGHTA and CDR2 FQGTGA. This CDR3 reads CASTETLTGVATLYCEQYF. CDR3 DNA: TGTGCCAGCACCGAAACGCTGACAGGGGTCGCTACACTTTACTGCGAGCAGTACTTC.

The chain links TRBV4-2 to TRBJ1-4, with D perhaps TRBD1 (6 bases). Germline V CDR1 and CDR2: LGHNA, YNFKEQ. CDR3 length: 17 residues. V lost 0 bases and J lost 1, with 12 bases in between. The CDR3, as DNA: TGTGCCAGCAGCCAAGATGTGGGGGCGGAAACTAATGAAAAACTGTTTTTT. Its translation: CASSQDVGAETNEKLFF.

CDR3 in amino acids: CASSLVGGLAGAYEQYF. DNA for the CDR3: TGTGCCAGCAGCTTAGTCGGCGGACTAGCGGGAGCCTACGAGCAGTACTTC. V gene TRBV7-2 combines with J gene TRBJ2-7, with 13 bases fitting TRBD2. CDR3 length: 17 amino acids. Germline-derived CDR1 and CDR2 are SGHTA and FQGNSA. The ends lost 1 base at V and 2 bases at J; junction bases unmatched: 5.

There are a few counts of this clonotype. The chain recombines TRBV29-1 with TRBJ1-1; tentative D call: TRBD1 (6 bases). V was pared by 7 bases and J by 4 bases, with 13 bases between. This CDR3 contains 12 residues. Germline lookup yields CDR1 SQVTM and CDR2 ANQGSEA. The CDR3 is CSGQVVGTEAFF. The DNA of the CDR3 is TGCAGCGGACAGGTTGTTGGCACTGAAGCTTTCTTT. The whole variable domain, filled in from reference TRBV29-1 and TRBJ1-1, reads SAVISQKPSRDICQRGTSLTIQCQVDSQVTMMFWYRQQPGQSLTLIATANQGSEATYESGFVIDKFPISRPNLTFSTLTVSNMSPEDSSIYLCSGQVVGTEAFFGQGTRLTVV.

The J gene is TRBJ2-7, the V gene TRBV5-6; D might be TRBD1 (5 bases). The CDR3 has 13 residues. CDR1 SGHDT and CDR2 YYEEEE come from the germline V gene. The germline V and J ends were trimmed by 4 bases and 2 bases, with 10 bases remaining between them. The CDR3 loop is CASSQGSTYEQYF. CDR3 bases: TGTGCCAGCAGCCAGGGTAGCACCTACGAGCAGTACTTC.

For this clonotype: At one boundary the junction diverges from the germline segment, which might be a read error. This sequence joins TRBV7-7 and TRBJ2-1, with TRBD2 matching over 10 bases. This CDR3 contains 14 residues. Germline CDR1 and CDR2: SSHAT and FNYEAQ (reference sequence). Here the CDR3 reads CASSLASGGNEQFF. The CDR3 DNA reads TGTGCTAGCAGCTTGGCTAGCGGGGGTAATGAGCAGTTCTTC.

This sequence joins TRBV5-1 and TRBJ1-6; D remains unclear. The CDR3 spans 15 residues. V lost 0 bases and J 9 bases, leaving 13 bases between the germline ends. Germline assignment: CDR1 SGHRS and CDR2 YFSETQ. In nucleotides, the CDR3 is TGCGCCAGCAGCTTGGAGACCGGTAAAGGTTCACCCCTCCACTTT. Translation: CASSLETGKGSPLHF.

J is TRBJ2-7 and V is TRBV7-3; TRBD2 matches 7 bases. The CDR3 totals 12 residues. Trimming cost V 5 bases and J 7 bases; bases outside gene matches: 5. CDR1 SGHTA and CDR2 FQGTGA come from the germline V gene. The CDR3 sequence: CASSRYGREQYF. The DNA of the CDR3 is TGTGCCAGCAGCCGGTACGGGAGGGAGCAGTACTTC.

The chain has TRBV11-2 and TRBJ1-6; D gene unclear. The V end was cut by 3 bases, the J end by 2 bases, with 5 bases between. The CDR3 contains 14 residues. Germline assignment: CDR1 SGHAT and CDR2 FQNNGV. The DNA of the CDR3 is TGTGCCAGCAGCTTTGTTACCTATAATTCACCCCTCCACTTT. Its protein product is CASSFVTYNSPLHF.

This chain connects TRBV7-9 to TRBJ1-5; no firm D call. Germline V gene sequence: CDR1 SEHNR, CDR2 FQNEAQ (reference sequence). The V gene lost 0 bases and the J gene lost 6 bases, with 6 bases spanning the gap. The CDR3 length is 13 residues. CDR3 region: CASSLAGSQPQHF. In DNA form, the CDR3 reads TGTGCCAGCAGCTTAGCAGGGAGTCAGCCCCAGCATTTT.

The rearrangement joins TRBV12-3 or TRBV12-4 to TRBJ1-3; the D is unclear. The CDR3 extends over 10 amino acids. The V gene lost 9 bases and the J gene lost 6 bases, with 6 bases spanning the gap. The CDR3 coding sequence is TGTGCCAGTCTTGCAAACACCATATATTTT. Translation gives CASLANTIYF.

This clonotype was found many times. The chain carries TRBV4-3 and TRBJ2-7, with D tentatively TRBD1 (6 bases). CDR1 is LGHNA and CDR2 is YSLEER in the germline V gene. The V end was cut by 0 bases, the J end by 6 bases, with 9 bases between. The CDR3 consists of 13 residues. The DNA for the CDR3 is TGCGCCAGCAGCCAAGACGCAGGGGCCGAGCAGTACTTC. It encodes CASSQDAGAEQYF.

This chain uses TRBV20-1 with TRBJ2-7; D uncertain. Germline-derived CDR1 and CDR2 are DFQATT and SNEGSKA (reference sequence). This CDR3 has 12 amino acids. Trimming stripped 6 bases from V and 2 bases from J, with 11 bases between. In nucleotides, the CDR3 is TGCAGTGCCCCCCAGAACACCTACGAGCAGTACTTC. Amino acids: CSAPQNTYEQYF.

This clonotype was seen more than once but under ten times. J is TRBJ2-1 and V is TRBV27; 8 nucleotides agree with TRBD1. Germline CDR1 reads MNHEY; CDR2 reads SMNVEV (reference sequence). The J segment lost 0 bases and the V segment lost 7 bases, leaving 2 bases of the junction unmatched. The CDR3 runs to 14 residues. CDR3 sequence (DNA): TGTGCCAGCAAGGGACAGGTCTCCTACAATGAGCAGTTCTTC. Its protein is CASKGQVSYNEQFF.

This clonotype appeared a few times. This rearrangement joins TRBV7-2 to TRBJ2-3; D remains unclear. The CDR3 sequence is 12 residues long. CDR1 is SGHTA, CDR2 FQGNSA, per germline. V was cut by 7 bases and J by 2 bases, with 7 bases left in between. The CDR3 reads CASKLNTDTQYF. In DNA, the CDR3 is TGTGCCAGCAAGCTTAACACAGATACGCAGTATTTT.